Each of the 9 T cell receptor beta chains below was sequenced from the same sample in a study of T cell responses to AZD1222 COVID-19 vaccine. The repertoire was sequenced with immunoSEQ multiplex PCR; TCRdb's copy has only in-frame clones and lacks some. Of about 150,000 clones listed, under 95% were seen once; the top ten hold about 4.5%. The source was peripheral blood, collected on day 0 of AZD1222 vaccination. Source of these receptors: an adult in good health.

This clone showed up just a few times. The gene calls are TRBV7-6 and TRBJ2-2; no definite D call. The CDR3 extends over 16 amino acids. Trimming took 5 bases from V and 0 from J, leaving 13 bases between them. CDR1 SGHVS and CDR2 FNYEAQ come from the germline V gene. Here the CDR3 DNA reads TGTGCCAGCAGCGCCGCCCTTGGTACGAACACCGGGGAGCTGTTTTTT. Amino acids: CASSAALGTNTGELFF.

The chain employs TRBV5-1 and TRBJ1-4; D remains unclear. Per germline, CDR1 SGHRS and CDR2 YFSETQ. The germline V and J ends were trimmed by 0 bases and 3 bases, with 6 bases remaining between them. This CDR3 spans 14 amino acids. The CDR3 spells CASSLGLANEKLFF. Written as DNA, the CDR3 is TGCGCCAGCAGCTTGGGGCTGGCTAATGAAAAACTGTTTTTT.

The V gene is TRBV11-3, the J gene TRBJ1-1, with D unclear. V dropped 1 base and J dropped 1 base, with 10 bases sitting between them. This CDR3 has 15 residues. Per germline, CDR1 SGHNT and CDR2 YENEEA. CDR3: CASSLADDRNTEAFF. The CDR3 DNA sequence: TGTGCCAGCAGCTTAGCCGATGACCGGAACACTGAAGCTTTCTTT.

The chain's CDR3 is CASRSPTGFHEKLFF. CDR3 in DNA: TGTGCCAGCAGGTCGCCGACAGGGTTTCATGAAAAACTGTTTTTT. This chain links TRBV28 with TRBJ1-4, with 7 bases aligning to TRBD1. The J segment lost 6 bases and the V segment lost 6 bases, leaving 10 bases of the junction unmatched. CDR1 is MDHEN, CDR2 SYDVKM, per germline. This CDR3 is 15 amino acids long.

This sequence joins TRBV1 and TRBJ2-1; TRBD2, the table's D call, was not compared with the DNA. TRBV1 is termed a pseudogene. CDR3 length: 18 residues. CDR3 sequence reads: CTSSQARRLAGVYNEQFF. DNA of the CDR3: TGCACCAGCAGCCAAGCTAGAAGGCTAGCGGGAGTCTACAATGAGCAGTTCTTC.

The J gene is TRBJ2-7, the V gene TRBV5-1; 7 bases align to TRBD2. The ends lost 0 bases at V and 2 bases at J; junction bases unmatched: 5. CDR3 size: 15 residues. Per the germline V gene, CDR1 is SGHRS and CDR2 is YFSETQ. CDR3 residues: CASSLAGAGTYEQYF. As DNA, the CDR3 is TGCGCCAGCAGCTTGGCCGGAGCGGGAACCTACGAGCAGTACTTC.

This clone was picked up one time. The chain couples TRBV3-1 (or the pseudogene TRBV3-2) to TRBJ2-2; 16 bases are a match to TRBD2. The CDR3 is 19 amino acids. The J segment lost 7 bases and the V segment lost 2 bases, leaving 10 bases of the junction unmatched. The germline V gene has CDR1 LGHDT and CDR2 YNNKEL (reference sequence). The CDR3 region is CASSQPGLAGGRDHGELFF. The CDR3 DNA sequence: TGTGCCAGCAGCCAACCGGGACTAGCGGGAGGGCGGGATCACGGGGAGCTGTTTTTT.

This clone was observed once. The chain couples TRBV29-1 to TRBJ2-1; no firm D call. The CDR3 sequence is 11 residues long. Germline loops: CDR1 SQVTM, CDR2 ANQGSEA. V was pared by 5 bases and J by 12 bases, with 14 bases between. DNA for the CDR3: TGCAGCGTTTTTAGCTCTTCGGGGCAGTTCTTC. The encoded protein is CSVFSSSGQFF.

The chain couples TRBV29-1 to TRBJ2-2; TRBD2 matches 12 bases. The germline V gene has CDR1 SQVTM and CDR2 ANQGSEA. The CDR3 totals 17 residues. Trimming cost V 4 bases and J 0 bases; bases outside gene matches: 6. The CDR3 bases are TGCAGCGTTGCCAATCTAGCGGGAGGGCCGAACACCGGGGAGCTGTTTTTT. It translates to CSVANLAGGPNTGELFF.